This TCR beta chain appears in the sequencing data of a study of shared clonotypes between healthy human individuals. Regarding the study as a whole: Investigators collected only blood, and repertoires in tissues likely differ. Non-shared clonotypes displayed generation probabilities falling below those of clonotypes present in all four donors.

In the authors' workflow: ImmunoSEQ only sent back junction sequences with no quality scores, so filtering was done differently. TCRdb keeps only in-frame clones here, not all; method: immunoSEQ multiplex PCR. V and J calls and clone size are those listed in that table; D and trimming were worked out from the DNA. The data hold over a million clones, with roughly 96% observed a single time. With 6 bases removed from V and 3 bases from J, the gap between germline ends came to 9 bases. The CDR3 loop spans 13 amino acids. The V gene's germline CDR1 is MNHEY and CDR2 SMNVEV (reference sequence). Points on this clone: Its matching antigen is unknown.

The source of this sequence is a man aged 30 to 39 in good health. The rearrangement links TRBV27 to TRBJ1-5; tentative D call: TRBD1 (6 bases). The sequenced sample was naive CD4+ T cells sorted from blood. Subset noted: CD45RA+ positively selected. CDR3 residues: CASRGTPNQPQHF. The CDR3 DNA sequence: TGTGCCAGCAGAGGGACACCCAATCAGCCCCAGCATTTT.